What follows is one T cell receptor (beta chain) and its context. Its target antigen remains unknown. Base qualities are not recorded, but no much larger clone differs from it by a single base. Genomic DNA was extracted from sorted cells for sequencing of the TCRbeta CDR3 region. TCRbeta CDR3 regions were sequenced using the immunoSEQ Assay. In TCRdb, the immuneACCESS table is reduced to in-frame sequences with V and J assigned. These tables do not hold every clone; where another copy was compared, an unresolved V gene accounts for under half, and the others remain unexplained. The sample records around 80,000 clones, about 80% of which are singletons. The ten largest clones represent 0.44% of the sample. Trimming at the junction amounts to 0 bases on V and 0 bases on J, and the germline ends lie 9 bases apart. In the germline V gene, CDR1 corresponds to SGHRS and CDR2 to YFSETQ. Its CDR3 holds 15 amino acids, cysteine through phenylalanine. Only the CDR3 region is kept as DNA, spanning 45 bases read in frame from base 1.

The sample comes from a study of OX40 agonist ivuxolimab in advanced cancers. As for the study more broadly: Ivuxolimab was a fully human IgG2 agonistic monoclonal antibody targeting the costimulatory receptor OX40 (CD134). Intravenous ivuxolimab was administered to patients every 2 weeks at six dose levels: 0.01, 0.1, 0.3, 1.5, 3 and 10 mg/kg. The monotherapy dose-escalation portion (N ≈ 50 patients) of the phase I ivuxolimab trial is reported in the paper. Prior anti-PD-1, anti-PD-L1 or anti-CTLA-4 therapy was permitted, and about two fifths of dose-escalation patients had received checkpoint inhibitors. In the dose-escalation cohort, 70% to 85% of patients were male, and the mean age was 60 years with a range of roughly 20 to 79. The purpose of peripheral TCRbeta sequencing was to test whether ivuxolimab changed TCR sequence diversity and led to clonal T-cell expansion. Of the roughly 51 dose-escalation patients, hepatocellular carcinoma was present in about 19, melanoma in approximately 15, renal cell carcinoma in 9 and head and neck cancer in 9. Partial responses were achieved by three dose-escalation patients, of whom one had hepatocellular carcinoma and two had cutaneous melanoma.

Patients with autoimmune disease history or receiving systemic immunosuppression were excluded from the trial. Peripheral blood for TCR sequencing was collected from all dose cohorts at baseline, on cycle 4 day 1, and on cycle 7 day 1. The samples were drawn from a first-in-human, open-label, multicenter phase I dose-escalation trial of ivuxolimab. Adults with locally advanced or metastatic melanoma, renal cell, hepatocellular, or head and neck squamous cell carcinoma were enrolled in the trial. Before TCR sequencing, CD4+ T cells and CD8+ T cells from peripheral blood were sorted into separate populations. Study-wide findings and limitations: Low levels of normalized T-cell clonal expansion were also seen in some nonresponding patients. At doses of 0.1 to 3.0 mg/kg, clonal expansion of both CD4+ and CD8+ T cells in blood was seen between baseline and week 6. In the 0.1-3.0 mg/kg groups, partial responders were among the patients with the lowest normalized peripheral clonal expansion, particularly in CD8+ T cells. After ivuxolimab, more expanded clones were found on average in CD8+ T cells than in CD4+ T cells. Which antigens the clonally expanded peripheral T cells were specific for was not determined.

The material was CD4+ or CD8+ T cells sorted from blood, obtained in a trial of the OX40 agonist ivuxolimab. The sequence was collected from an adult with an advanced solid tumor such as melanoma, head and neck, liver or kidney cancer. The V and J genes are TRBV5-1 and TRBJ1-1, with no confident D gene call. The CDR3 has the sequence CASSLVGSMNTEAFF. The nucleotide sequence is given as TGCGCCAGCAGCTTGGTTGGCAGCATGAACACTGAAGCTTTCTTT. With the rest looked up from the reference TRBV5-1 and TRBJ1-1 genes rather than sequenced, the full variable domain is KAGVTQTPRYLIKTRGQQVTLSCSPISGHRSVSWYQQTPGQGLQFLFEYFSETQRNKGNFPGRFSGRQFSNSRSEMNVSTLELGDSALYLCASSLVGSMNTEAFFGQGTRLTVV.